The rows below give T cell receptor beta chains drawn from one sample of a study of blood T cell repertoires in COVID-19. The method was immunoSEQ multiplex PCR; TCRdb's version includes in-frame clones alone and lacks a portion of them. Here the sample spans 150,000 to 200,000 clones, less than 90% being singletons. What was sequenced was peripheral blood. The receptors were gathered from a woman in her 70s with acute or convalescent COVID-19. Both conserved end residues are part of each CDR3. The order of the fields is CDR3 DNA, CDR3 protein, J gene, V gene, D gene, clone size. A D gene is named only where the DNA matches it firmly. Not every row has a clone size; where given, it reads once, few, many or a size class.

CDR3 DNA: TGTGCCAGCAGCTTAGACGCGTGGCGACCTACAGGCACAGATACGCAGTATTTT
CDR3 protein: CASSLDAWRPTGTDTQYF
J gene: TRBJ2-3
V gene: TRBV13
D gene: NA
clone size: NA

CDR3 DNA: TGTGCCAGCAGCCCACGACTAGCGGGATTCAATGAGCAGTTCTTC
CDR3 protein: CASSPRLAGFNEQFF
J gene: TRBJ2-1
V gene: TRBV11-2
D gene: TRBD2
clone size: once

CDR3 DNA: TGCAGCGTTGTGTTCCGGTCCTACAATGAGCAGTTCTTC
CDR3 protein: CSVVFRSYNEQFF
J gene: TRBJ2-1
V gene: TRBV29-1
D gene: NA
clone size: NA

CDR3 DNA: TGTGCCTGGGAGACAGGGGGCCCTGGAAACACCATATATTTT
CDR3 protein: CAWETGGPGNTIYF
J gene: TRBJ1-3
V gene: TRBV30
D gene: TRBD1
clone size: NA

CDR3 DNA: TGTGCCAGCAGCCAAGCTAATAGCAATCAGCCCCAGCATTTT
CDR3 protein: CASSQANSNQPQHF
J gene: TRBJ1-5
V gene: TRBV3-1/TRBV3-2
D gene: NA
clone size: NA

CDR3 DNA: TGCGCCAGCAGCCAAGTCAACAGGGAGACGGCTGGCTACACCTTC
CDR3 protein: CASSQVNRETAGYTF
J gene: TRBJ1-2
V gene: TRBV4-1
D gene: NA
clone size: NA

CDR3 DNA: TGCAGTGCTAGGTTGTCCGAGACTCTCCGGTTC
CDR3 protein: CSARLSETLRF
J gene: TRBJ2-7
V gene: TRBV20-1
D gene: NA
clone size: few

CDR3 DNA: TGTGCCAGCAGCTTCGTCGGGTACGAGCAGTACTTC
CDR3 protein: CASSFVGYEQYF
J gene: TRBJ2-7
V gene: TRBV7-2
D gene: NA
clone size: NA

CDR3 DNA: TGTGCCAGCAGCCGCCCCGGGGGACCTAAACAAGAGACCCAGTACTTC
CDR3 protein: CASSRPGGPKQETQYF
J gene: TRBJ2-5
V gene: TRBV7-9
D gene: NA
clone size: once

CDR3 DNA: TGTGCCAGCAGTTTAGGAACAGGATTCAGGGGTGAGCAGTTCTTC
CDR3 protein: CASSLGTGFRGEQFF
J gene: TRBJ2-1
V gene: TRBV6-5
D gene: NA
clone size: NA

CDR3 DNA: TGTGCCAGCAGTCAATCCGGGACAGGCTACGAGCAGTACTTC
CDR3 protein: CASSQSGTGYEQYF
J gene: TRBJ2-7
V gene: TRBV27
D gene: TRBD1
clone size: NA

CDR3 DNA: TGCGCCAGCAGTGAGTCGTCACGACAGGATAACTATGGCTACACCTTC
CDR3 protein: CASSESSRQDNYGYTF
J gene: TRBJ1-2
V gene: TRBV10-1
D gene: NA
clone size: NA

CDR3 DNA: TGTGCCAGCAGCTCAAGCGGGAGCACAGATACGCAGTATTTT
CDR3 protein: CASSSSGSTDTQYF
J gene: TRBJ2-3
V gene: TRBV7-9
D gene: NA
clone size: NA

CDR3 DNA: TGTGCCAGCAGCGTAGGCCTAGCCGCGTTCAATGAGCAGTTCTTC
CDR3 protein: CASSVGLAAFNEQFF
J gene: TRBJ2-1
V gene: TRBV9
D gene: NA
clone size: NA

CDR3 DNA: TGTGCCAGCAGTTTGATGACAGGGGTAAGCGAAAAACTGTTTTTT
CDR3 protein: CASSLMTGVSEKLFF
J gene: TRBJ1-4
V gene: TRBV28
D gene: TRBD1
clone size: NA

CDR3 DNA: TGTGCCAGCAGCTTGTCCGTGACAGGGGGCCTATCCCCCCTCCACTTT
CDR3 protein: CASSLSVTGGLSPLHF
J gene: TRBJ1-6
V gene: TRBV5-6
D gene: TRBD1
clone size: NA

CDR3 DNA: TGTGCCAGCAGTGAGGCCGGGACAGCAGCCGAAAAACTGTTTTTT
CDR3 protein: CASSEAGTAAEKLFF
J gene: TRBJ1-4
V gene: TRBV25-1
D gene: TRBD1
clone size: NA

CDR3 DNA: TGTGCCAGCAGTTTGGCAGGGATTACACAGTACACAGATACGCAGTATTTT
CDR3 protein: CASSLAGITQYTDTQYF
J gene: TRBJ2-3
V gene: TRBV28
D gene: NA
clone size: once

CDR3 DNA: TGTGCCAGCAGCACCTGGACTAGCGGGAACCAAGAGACCCAGTACTTC
CDR3 protein: CASSTWTSGNQETQYF
J gene: TRBJ2-5
V gene: TRBV5-4
D gene: TRBD2
clone size: NA

CDR3 DNA: TGTGCCAGCTCACAGTCCGGGACAGGGACTGGAAACACCATATATTTT
CDR3 protein: CASSQSGTGTGNTIYF
J gene: TRBJ1-3
V gene: TRBV18
D gene: TRBD1
clone size: NA

CDR3 DNA: TGTGCCAGCAGGAGGTCAGGGGGTTACAATGAGCAGTTCTTC
CDR3 protein: CASRRSGGYNEQFF
J gene: TRBJ2-1
V gene: TRBV25-1
D gene: TRBD1
clone size: NA

CDR3 DNA: TGCGCCAGCAGCGTCGGGGGGGCATTCGGTGAAAAACTGTTTTTT
CDR3 protein: CASSVGGAFGEKLFF
J gene: TRBJ1-4
V gene: TRBV5-1
D gene: NA
clone size: NA

CDR3 DNA: TGTGCCAGCAGTTTTTGGGGGGGCAATGAGCAGTTCTTC
CDR3 protein: CASSFWGGNEQFF
J gene: TRBJ2-1
V gene: TRBV27
D gene: TRBD2
clone size: once

CDR3 DNA: TGTGCCAGCAGAAGACAGGGGTTAACTGAAGCTTTCTTT
CDR3 protein: CASRRQGLTEAFF
J gene: TRBJ1-1
V gene: TRBV6-5
D gene: TRBD1
clone size: NA

CDR3 DNA: TGTGCCAGCACCGCGGGAACGGTCAATGAGCAGTTCTTC
CDR3 protein: CASTAGTVNEQFF
J gene: TRBJ2-1
V gene: TRBV28
D gene: NA
clone size: NA

CDR3 DNA: TGTGCCAGCAAGTGGGGGGGCAGCTCCTACGAGCAGTACTTC
CDR3 protein: CASKWGGSSYEQYF
J gene: TRBJ2-7
V gene: TRBV7-2
D gene: NA
clone size: few

CDR3 DNA: TGTGCCAGCACCTTCTCGGGACAGCTGACAGGAACTACCTTC
CDR3 protein: CASTFSGQLTGTTF
J gene: TRBJ1-2
V gene: TRBV28
D gene: TRBD1
clone size: NA

CDR3 DNA: TGTGCCAGCAGCCCAGGCGGGTCCACTGAAGCTTTCTTT
CDR3 protein: CASSPGGSTEAFF
J gene: TRBJ1-1
V gene: TRBV7-2
D gene: NA
clone size: NA

CDR3 DNA: TGTGCCATTGCTAGCGGGGTTAGCACAGATACGCAGTATTTT
CDR3 protein: CAIASGVSTDTQYF
J gene: TRBJ2-3
V gene: TRBV10-3
D gene: TRBD2
clone size: NA

CDR3 DNA: TGTGCCAGCAGCGGACTAGCGGGAAGCTCCTACAATGAGCAGTTCTTC
CDR3 protein: CASSGLAGSSYNEQFF
J gene: TRBJ2-1
V gene: TRBV6-6
D gene: TRBD2
clone size: NA

CDR3 DNA: TGTGCCAGCAGAGGATATCTAGCGGGGGAAGACACCGGGGAGCTGTTTTTT
CDR3 protein: CASRGYLAGEDTGELFF
J gene: TRBJ2-2
V gene: TRBV28
D gene: TRBD2
clone size: NA

CDR3 DNA: TGCGCCAGCAGCCAAGATGGGATAGCGGGAGCCCCAGATACGCAGTATTTT
CDR3 protein: CASSQDGIAGAPDTQYF
J gene: TRBJ2-3
V gene: TRBV4-1
D gene: TRBD2
clone size: NA

CDR3 DNA: TGCGCCAGCAGTGGAAGGGGGACAGGGAAGAGTTACGAGCAGTACTTC
CDR3 protein: CASSGRGTGKSYEQYF
J gene: TRBJ2-7
V gene: TRBV10-1
D gene: TRBD1
clone size: NA

CDR3 DNA: TGTGCCAGCAGTTATAGCGGGAGCGCAGATACGCAGTATTTT
CDR3 protein: CASSYSGSADTQYF
J gene: TRBJ2-3
V gene: TRBV7-9
D gene: TRBD2
clone size: NA

CDR3 DNA: TGTGCCAGCAGCTTGGCCTCGGCAGGGGAAGATGGCTACACCTTC
CDR3 protein: CASSLASAGEDGYTF
J gene: TRBJ1-2
V gene: TRBV5-4
D gene: NA
clone size: NA

CDR3 DNA: TGTGCCAGCAGCGAAAATAGTCTTAAAGAGACCCAGTACTTC
CDR3 protein: CASSENSLKETQYF
J gene: TRBJ2-5
V gene: TRBV7-2
D gene: NA
clone size: NA

CDR3 DNA: TGTGCCAGCAGCTTAGAGGCCGGGACAGCTAGCTACACCTTC
CDR3 protein: CASSLEAGTASYTF
J gene: TRBJ1-2
V gene: TRBV7-9
D gene: TRBD1
clone size: NA

CDR3 DNA: TGTGCCAGTAGCAGGACAGGGATGGAGACCCAGTACTTC
CDR3 protein: CASSRTGMETQYF
J gene: TRBJ2-5
V gene: TRBV19
D gene: TRBD1
clone size: NA

CDR3 DNA: TGTGCCAGCAGCCAAGATAAGACTCCCGTCGGCCCTAACATTCAGTACTTC
CDR3 protein: CASSQDKTPVGPNIQYF
J gene: TRBJ2-4
V gene: TRBV3-1/TRBV3-2
D gene: NA
clone size: NA

CDR3 DNA: TGTGCCAGCAGCCAAAGGGCACTAGCCGGAGACGAGCAGTACTTC
CDR3 protein: CASSQRALAGDEQYF
J gene: TRBJ2-7
V gene: TRBV4-2
D gene: NA
clone size: NA

CDR3 DNA: TGTGCCAGCAGTCAGGCCGGACAGGGAGATTCACCCCTCCACTTT
CDR3 protein: CASSQAGQGDSPLHF
J gene: TRBJ1-6
V gene: TRBV28
D gene: TRBD1
clone size: NA

CDR3 DNA: TGTGCCAGCAGCTTAGGCTTTCACAGGGGTGAAGCTTTCTTT
CDR3 protein: CASSLGFHRGEAFF
J gene: TRBJ1-1
V gene: TRBV7-2
D gene: TRBD1
clone size: NA

CDR3 DNA: TGTGCCAGCAGCGTATCGGGCGGGACGGGAGATACGCAGTATTTT
CDR3 protein: CASSVSGGTGDTQYF
J gene: TRBJ2-3
V gene: TRBV9
D gene: NA
clone size: NA

CDR3 DNA: TGTGCCAGTAGTCGGGAGGGCAATCAGCCCCAGCATTTT
CDR3 protein: CASSREGNQPQHF
J gene: TRBJ1-5
V gene: TRBV19
D gene: NA
clone size: NA

CDR3 DNA: TGCGCCAGCAGCTTACAGGGTTTAGGTTACAAGGGTGCTGAAGCTTTCTTT
CDR3 protein: CASSLQGLGYKGAEAFF
J gene: TRBJ1-1
V gene: TRBV5-1
D gene: NA
clone size: NA

CDR3 DNA: TGTGCCAGCAGCCCGGGCAACAGGGGGGCCGGGGAGCTGTTTTTT
CDR3 protein: CASSPGNRGAGELFF
J gene: TRBJ2-2
V gene: TRBV5-6
D gene: TRBD1
clone size: NA

CDR3 DNA: TGTGCCAGCAGTGATGTTAGCCACAGCACAGATACGCAGTATTTT
CDR3 protein: CASSDVSHSTDTQYF
J gene: TRBJ2-3
V gene: TRBV6-1
D gene: NA
clone size: NA

CDR3 DNA: TGTGCCAGCAGGGTGGGCGGCGGGGACATTCAGTACTTC
CDR3 protein: CASRVGGGDIQYF
J gene: TRBJ2-4
V gene: TRBV7-2
D gene: NA
clone size: NA

CDR3 DNA: TGTGCCAGCAGCTTAGCCATTGTTCGGGGGATGGACACTGAAGCTTTCTTT
CDR3 protein: CASSLAIVRGMDTEAFF
J gene: TRBJ1-1
V gene: TRBV11-3
D gene: NA
clone size: NA

CDR3 DNA: TGTGCCAGCAGCTTGGGCGGAGCGGAGTTCTCCTACAATGAGCAGTTCTTC
CDR3 protein: CASSLGGAEFSYNEQFF
J gene: TRBJ2-1
V gene: TRBV7-8
D gene: NA
clone size: NA

CDR3 DNA: TGTGCCAGCTCACCGACCGGGACAGTTGCGGACATTCAGTACTTC
CDR3 protein: CASSPTGTVADIQYF
J gene: TRBJ2-4
V gene: TRBV18
D gene: TRBD1
clone size: NA

CDR3 DNA: TGTGCCAGCAGTTACCGTGGACAGACGTCTGAAGCTTTCTTT
CDR3 protein: CASSYRGQTSEAFF
J gene: TRBJ1-1
V gene: TRBV6-5
D gene: NA
clone size: NA

CDR3 DNA: TGTGCCAGCAGTTTTGATGGCAGATACTATGGCTACACCTTC
CDR3 protein: CASSFDGRYYGYTF
J gene: TRBJ1-2
V gene: TRBV28
D gene: NA
clone size: NA

CDR3 DNA: TGTGCCAGCGGCCTCCGTCGATCGAAAAACGAAGCTTTCTTT
CDR3 protein: CASGLRRSKNEAFF
J gene: TRBJ1-1
V gene: TRBV27
D gene: NA
clone size: NA

CDR3 DNA: TGTGCCAGCTCGGGGACTAGCGGACCCTACGAGCAGTACTTC
CDR3 protein: CASSGTSGPYEQYF
J gene: TRBJ2-7
V gene: TRBV7-2
D gene: TRBD2
clone size: once